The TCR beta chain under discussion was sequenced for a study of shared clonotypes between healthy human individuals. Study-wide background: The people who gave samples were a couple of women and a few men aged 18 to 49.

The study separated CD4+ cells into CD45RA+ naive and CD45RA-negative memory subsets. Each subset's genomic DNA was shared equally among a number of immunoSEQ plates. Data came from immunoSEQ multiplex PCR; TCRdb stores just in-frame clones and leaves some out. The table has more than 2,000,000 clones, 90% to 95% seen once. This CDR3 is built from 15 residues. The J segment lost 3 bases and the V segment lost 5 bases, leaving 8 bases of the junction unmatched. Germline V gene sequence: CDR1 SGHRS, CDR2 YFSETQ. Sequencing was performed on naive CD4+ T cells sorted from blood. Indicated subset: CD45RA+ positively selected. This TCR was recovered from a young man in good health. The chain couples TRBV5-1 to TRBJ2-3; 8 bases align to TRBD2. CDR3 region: CASRFSGTGTDTQYF. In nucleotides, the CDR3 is TGCGCCAGCAGATTTAGCGGGACGGGGACAGATACGCAGTATTTT.